What follows are 32 T cell receptor beta chains derived from one specimen sequenced in a study of OX40 agonist ivuxolimab in advanced cancers. Data came from immunoSEQ multiplex PCR; TCRdb stores just in-frame clones and leaves some out. Here the sample spans about 45,000 clones, approximately 80% being singletons. The sequencing used CD4+ or CD8+ T cells sorted from blood, collected in a trial of the OX40 agonist ivuxolimab. The source is an adult with an advanced solid tumor such as melanoma, head and neck, liver or kidney cancer.

The rearrangement links TRBV6-1 to TRBJ2-7, with 8 bases identical to TRBD1. Germline V lookup: CDR1 MNHNS, CDR2 SASEGT. The CDR3 totals 15 residues. V lost 5 bases, J lost 1 base, and 7 bases stayed unmatched. CDR3 residues: CASSRQGQGSYEQYF. In DNA form, the CDR3 reads TGTGCCAGCAGTAGACAGGGGCAGGGGTCCTACGAGCAGTACTTC.

The rearrangement uses TRBV9 and TRBJ2-3; 8 bases line up with TRBD2. Looked up from germline, CDR1 is SGDLS and CDR2 is YYNGEE. The V gene end was trimmed by 3 bases and the J gene end by 0 bases; junction bases not matched to a gene: 0. This CDR3 is built from 14 residues. Here the CDR3 reads CASSASGSTDTQYF. CDR3 coding DNA: TGTGCCAGCAGCGCTAGCGGGAGCACAGATACGCAGTATTTT.

This clone has a single count. V and J are TRBV6-5 and TRBJ1-1, with 8 bases matching TRBD1. The V gene's germline CDR1 is MNHEY and CDR2 SVGAGI. V dropped 5 bases and J dropped 5; count of bases not matched to a gene: 7. This CDR3 is built from 14 residues. The CDR3 nucleotides read TGTGCCAGCAGTCCCTGGACAGGGAGAACTGAAGCTTTCTTT. Translated: CASSPWTGRTEAFF.

The rearrangement uses TRBV6-1 and TRBJ2-3; 7 bases are a match to TRBD2. Germline CDR1 and CDR2: MNHNS and SASEGT. This CDR3 is 15 amino acids long. The junction had 10 bases not matched to a gene; V was cut back by 8 bases and J by 2 bases. The CDR3 sequence is CASSPWGGITDTQYF. The CDR3 DNA reads as TGTGCCAGCTCCCCCTGGGGGGGGATCACAGATACGCAGTATTTT.

The chain is built from TRBV5-1 and TRBJ2-3; unclear D gene. CDR1 is SGHRS and CDR2 is YFSETQ in the germline V gene. The CDR3 consists of 11 residues. V lost 0 bases, J lost 4 bases, and 0 bases lay in between. CDR3 coding DNA: TGCGCCAGCAGCTTGGCAGATACGCAGTATTTT. This translates into CASSLADTQYF.

This chain joins TRBV11-3 and TRBJ2-7; D ambiguous. Germline-derived CDR1 and CDR2 are SGHNT and YENEEA. The CDR3 runs 13 residues. The germline V and J ends were trimmed by 10 bases and 0 bases, with 13 bases remaining between them. For the CDR3, the DNA is TGTGCCACGTCGCCTCCGGGCTCCTACGAGCAGTACTTC. This encodes CATSPPGSYEQYF.

This clone was seen a single time. Other nucleotide sequences in the sample specify the same CDR3. This rearrangement joins TRBV30 to TRBJ1-6; D is ambiguous. Trimming pared 0 bases from V and 6 bases from J, leaving 9 bases between. From germline, CDR1 is GTSNPN and CDR2 SVGIG (reference sequence). The CDR3 loop spans 14 amino acids. The CDR3 DNA reads as TGTGCCTGGAGTGTAATATCCCGTAATTCACCCCTCCACTTT. This codes for CAWSVISRNSPLHF.

The V call is TRBV6-4, the J call TRBJ2-3; 10 bases map to TRBD2. CDR1 and CDR2 from the germline V gene are MRHNA and SNTAGT. Trimming cost V 3 bases and J 4 bases; bases outside gene matches: 4. The CDR3 is made up of 15 amino acids. Written as DNA, the CDR3 is TGTGCCAGCAGTGAAAAAGCGGGAGGGCCAGATACGCAGTATTTT. Translating gives CASSEKAGGPDTQYF.

CDR3 loop: CASSEIGRRNIQYF. CDR3 sequence (DNA): TGTGCCAGCAGCGAAATCGGGCGGCGAAACATTCAGTACTTC. The genes are TRBV7-2 and TRBJ2-4; D is ambiguous. Germline loops: CDR1 SGHTA, CDR2 FQGNSA. V lost 5 bases and J 6 bases, leaving 14 bases between the germline ends. The length of the CDR3 is 14 residues.

This chain connects TRBV19 to TRBJ1-2; the match to TRBD1 covers 7 bases. Germline assignment: CDR1 LNHDA and CDR2 SQIVND (reference sequence). The CDR3 spans 17 residues. The junction had 14 bases not matched to a gene; V was cut back by 7 bases and J by 0 bases. The CDR3 protein is CASKREGRGKANYGYTF. The CDR3 DNA follows: TGTGCCAGTAAAAGGGAGGGCAGGGGGAAAGCTAACTATGGCTACACCTTC.

The V and J genes are TRBV5-1 and TRBJ2-6; D is ambiguous. The V end was cut by 2 bases, the J end by 0 bases, with 12 bases between. From germline, CDR1 is SGHRS and CDR2 YFSETQ. The CDR3 totals 17 residues. This CDR3 reads CASSFIPPGSGANVLTF. The CDR3 nucleotides read TGCGCCAGCAGCTTTATACCGCCGGGCTCTGGGGCCAACGTCCTGACTTTC. The whole variable domain, remainder taken from reference TRBV5-1 and TRBJ2-6, is KAGVTQTPRYLIKTRGQQVTLSCSPISGHRSVSWYQQTPGQGLQFLFEYFSETQRNKGNFPGRFSGRQFSNSRSEMNVSTLELGDSALYLCASSFIPPGSGANVLTFGAGSRLTVL.

The rearrangement links TRBV9 to TRBJ1-2; 8 bases are shared with TRBD1. The CDR3 covers 15 residues. Looked up from germline, CDR1 is SGDLS and CDR2 is YYNGEE. The V and J ends lost 3 bases and 8 bases, in that order; junction bases with no gene match: 12. In DNA, the CDR3 is TGTGCCAGCAGCGCCACCCCCGGACAGGGCGGCGGCTACACCTTC. It codes for CASSATPGQGGGYTF. Full variable domain (remainder filled in from reference TRBV9 and TRBJ1-2): DSGVTQTPKHLITATGQRVTLRCSPRSGDLSVYWYQQSLDQGLQFLIQYYNGEERAKGNILERFSAQQFPDLHSELNLSSLELGDSALYFCASSATPGQGGGYTFGSGTRLTVV.

The chain has TRBV4-1 and TRBJ2-3; TRBD2 aligns across 7 bases. Germline values: CDR1 MGHRA, CDR2 YSYEKL. There are 15 residues in the CDR3. V gave up 3 bases and J gave up 4 bases; unmatched junction bases: 7. The CDR3 reads CASSQRAGGADTQYF. In DNA form, the CDR3 reads TGCGCCAGCAGCCAGCGAGCTGGGGGGGCAGATACGCAGTATTTT.

The rearrangement links TRBV7-8 to TRBJ2-3; tentative D call: TRBD2 (6 bases). The CDR3 totals 18 residues. The germline V and J ends were trimmed by 3 bases and 1 base, with 20 bases remaining between them. Germline V gene lookup returns CDR1 SGHVS and CDR2 FQNEAQ. As DNA, the CDR3 is TGTGCCAGCAGCTTTAATTCCGGTAGCGGCCAACGCACAGATACGCAGTATTTT. Amino acid sequence: CASSFNSGSGQRTDTQYF. The variable domain in full, with the rest retrieved from reference TRBV7-8 and TRBJ2-3, is GAGVSQSPRYKVAKRGQDVALRCDPISGHVSLFWYQQALGQGPEFLTYFQNEAQLDKSGLPSDRFFAERPEGSVSTLKIQRTQQEDSAVYLCASSFNSGSGQRTDTQYFGPGTRLTVL.

This clone occurred a few times. V is TRBV7-3 and J is TRBJ2-3; 16 bases line up with TRBD2. Germline CDR1 is SGHTA and CDR2 is FQGTGA. This CDR3 has 18 amino acids. V was pared by 5 bases and J by 8 bases, with 13 bases of the junction left unmatched. The CDR3 sequence is CASSPGLAGGPSDVTQYF. The CDR3 coding sequence is TGTGCCAGCAGCCCGGGACTAGCGGGAGGGCCCAGCGATGTTACGCAGTATTTT.

The chain recombines TRBV6-6 with TRBJ1-1, with D possibly TRBD1 on 6 matching bases. V lost 2 bases and J lost 5, with 18 bases in between. Looked up from germline, CDR1 is MNHNY and CDR2 is SVGAGI (reference sequence). This CDR3 comprises 16 residues. The CDR3 region has the DNA TGTGCCAGCAGTTACCCTGTCGCACAGGGATCAACTGAAGCTTTCTTT. Translated: CASSYPVAQGSTEAFF.

The CDR3 region has the DNA TGTGCCAGCTCACCACGAAGAGGACAGTTTAAGACTGAAGCTTTCTTT. Translating it yields CASSPRRGQFKTEAFF. This chain uses TRBV18 with TRBJ1-1; D might be TRBD1 (6 bases). Trimming shortened V by 1 base and J by 5 bases, and 17 bases separated the two germline ends. CDR3 length equals 16 residues. Per germline, CDR1 KGHSH and CDR2 LQKENI.

This chain uses TRBV19 with TRBJ1-2; D uncertain. The germline gives CDR1 LNHDA, CDR2 SQIVND (reference sequence). CDR3 length equals 15 residues. V lost 3 bases and J 4 bases, leaving 15 bases between the germline ends. Here the CDR3 DNA reads TGTGCCAGTAGTATGATTGAGGGAACAGTCTATGGCTACACCTTC. Its protein is CASSMIEGTVYGYTF.

The chain joins TRBV6-5 to TRBJ2-5, with D perhaps TRBD1 or TRBD2 (6 bases each). V gave up 2 bases and J gave up 4 bases, with 11 bases separating them. The germline gives CDR1 MNHEY, CDR2 SVGAGI. This CDR3 is built from 14 residues. Here the CDR3 DNA reads TGTGCCAGCAGTTACACCGGGGGCAGAGAGACCCAGTACTTC. This translates into CASSYTGGRETQYF.

V usage is TRBV4-1 and J usage is TRBJ1-6; D gene unclear. Germline V gene sequence: CDR1 MGHRA, CDR2 YSYEKL. The ends were cut back, 0 bases at V and 6 bases at J, with 12 bases in the middle. This CDR3 has 16 amino acids. The CDR3 loop is CASSQEWLQVNSPLHF. The CDR3 nucleotides are TGCGCCAGCAGCCAAGAGTGGCTTCAGGTTAATTCACCCCTCCACTTT.

The chain links TRBV4-1 to TRBJ2-1; no firm D call. This CDR3 has 13 amino acids. Trimming shortened V by 0 bases and J by 9 bases, and 9 bases separated the two germline ends. Looked up from germline, CDR1 is MGHRA and CDR2 is YSYEKL. CDR3 in amino acids: CASSQEGYLEQFF. CDR3 nucleotides: TGCGCCAGCAGCCAAGAGGGTTATCTTGAGCAGTTCTTC.

This chain joins TRBV30 and TRBJ1-4; possibly TRBD1 for D (5 bases). V was trimmed by 7 bases and J by 7 bases, leaving 16 bases between them. This CDR3 contains 13 residues. CDR1 and CDR2 from the germline V gene are GTSNPN and SVGIG (reference sequence). The CDR3 nucleotides are TGTGCCTTCTCCGGGGCCGGGGGTGAAAAACTGTTTTTT. Protein sequence: CAFSGAGGEKLFF.

The gene calls are TRBV4-3 and TRBJ1-5, with D possibly TRBD1 on 6 matching bases. The germline CDR1 and CDR2 sequences are LGHNA and YSLEER. V gave up 2 bases and J gave up 5 bases, with 13 bases separating them. The CDR3 spans 15 residues. DNA for the CDR3: TGCGCCAGCAGCCAAAATCATCGACAGGATCAGCCCCAGCATTTT. Protein product: CASSQNHRQDQPQHF.

V gene TRBV5-1 combines with J gene TRBJ2-7; 10 bases align to TRBD1. This CDR3 contains 16 residues. With V trimmed by 1 base and J by 8 bases, 12 bases remained unmatched. The germline gives CDR1 SGHRS, CDR2 YFSETQ. CDR3 in amino acids: CASSLLDRGPQWKQYF. DNA of the CDR3: TGCGCCAGCAGCTTGCTCGACAGGGGGCCCCAGTGGAAGCAGTACTTC.

V and J are TRBV5-1 and TRBJ1-1; D not resolved. Between the trimmed V and J ends, which lost 2 bases and 0 bases, there was a span of 11 bases. CDR3 length: 15 residues. Germline V lookup: CDR1 SGHRS, CDR2 YFSETQ. The CDR3: CASSFLSGLNTEAFF. The CDR3 DNA reads as TGCGCCAGCAGCTTCCTGTCGGGTTTGAACACTGAAGCTTTCTTT.

The genes are TRBV5-4 and TRBJ1-2, with D perhaps matching TRBD1 (6 bases). V was clipped by 4 bases and J by 3 bases, with 19 bases between them. From germline, CDR1 is SGHNT and CDR2 YYREEE (reference sequence). The length of the CDR3 is 16 residues. The CDR3 region is CASSPGGPGGDYGYTF. CDR3 DNA: TGTGCCAGCAGCCCGGGCGGGCCGGGGGGCGACTATGGCTACACCTTC.

This chain links TRBV4-1 with TRBJ2-1, with 7 bases that match TRBD2. The CDR3 runs 15 residues. The J segment lost 6 bases and the V segment lost 4 bases, leaving 9 bases of the junction unmatched. Germline V lookup: CDR1 MGHRA, CDR2 YSYEKL. CDR3 in amino acids: CASSPGGLLRNEQFF. DNA of the CDR3: TGCGCCAGCAGCCCGGGGGGACTCCTTCGCAATGAGCAGTTCTTC.

The V call is TRBV5-1, the J call TRBJ2-7, with a possible D match to TRBD1 (6 bases). V dropped 0 bases and J dropped 3 bases, with 16 bases sitting between them. Germline V gene lookup returns CDR1 SGHRS and CDR2 YFSETQ. This CDR3 spans 16 amino acids. For the CDR3, the DNA is TGCGCCAGCAGCTTGGCCTTGAGTTCCAGGGGCTACGAGCAGTACTTC. It yields the protein CASSLALSSRGYEQYF. Full variable domain (remainder filled in from reference TRBV5-1 and TRBJ2-7): KAGVTQTPRYLIKTRGQQVTLSCSPISGHRSVSWYQQTPGQGLQFLFEYFSETQRNKGNFPGRFSGRQFSNSRSEMNVSTLELGDSALYLCASSLALSSRGYEQYFGPGTRLTVT.

The J gene is TRBJ2-7, the V gene TRBV27, with 10 bases that match TRBD1. CDR1 and CDR2 from the germline V gene are MNHEY and SMNVEV (reference sequence). The CDR3 runs 14 residues. The V gene end was trimmed by 2 bases and the J gene end by 5 bases; junction bases not matched to a gene: 3. The CDR3 sequence: CASSLRDRGDEQYF. Here the CDR3 DNA reads TGTGCCAGCAGTTTAAGGGACAGGGGCGACGAGCAGTACTTC.

CDR3 protein: CASSSNPYEQYF. The DNA of the CDR3 is TGTGCCAGTAGTTCGAACCCATACGAGCAGTACTTC. The rearrangement joins TRBV19 to TRBJ2-7, with unresolved D. The CDR3 extends over 12 amino acids. V lost 5 bases, J lost 4 bases, and 9 bases lay in between. Germline assignment: CDR1 LNHDA and CDR2 SQIVND (reference sequence).

CDR3 protein: CASSPRQSNEQFF. The CDR3 bases are TGTGCCAGCAGCCCGCGACAAAGCAATGAGCAGTTCTTC. The chain employs TRBV11-1 and TRBJ2-1; D is ambiguous. The germline V gene encodes CDR1 SGHAT and CDR2 FQDESV (reference sequence). Trimming took 5 bases from V and 6 from J, leaving 11 bases between them. The CDR3 length is 13 residues. The full variable domain, its missing parts supplied by reference TRBV11-1 and TRBJ2-1, is EAEVAQSPRYKITEKSQAVAFWCDPISGHATLYWYRQILGQGPELLVQFQDESVVDDSQLPKDRFSAERLKGVDSTLKIQPAELGDSAMYLCASSPRQSNEQFFGPGTRLTVL.

This clone was detected only a few times. Other DNA sequences in the sample encode the same CDR3. J is TRBJ2-5 and V is TRBV5-1, with D perhaps TRBD1 or TRBD2 (5 bases each). V was clipped by 4 bases and J by 3 bases, with 10 bases between them. Germline V CDR1 and CDR2: SGHRS, YFSETQ. This CDR3 is built from 13 residues. The CDR3: CASSRGPEETQYF. DNA for the CDR3: TGCGCCAGCAGCCGGGGCCCCGAAGAGACCCAGTACTTC.